This entry is about one TCR beta chain. Its matching antigen is unknown. This entry belongs to a study of shared clonotypes between healthy human individuals. In the study overall: Per donor, three plates held CD4 naive cells, three held CD4 memory, two held CD8 naive and one held CD8 memory.

Repertoires were generated with immunoSEQ multiplex PCR, while TCRdb's copy carries only in-frame clones and drops some. The data show approximately 940,000 clones, 76% seen once. Study-wide findings and caveats: A generally larger estimated richness was seen in naive subsets than in memory subsets.

The split of CD4+ cells yielded CD45RA+ naive and CD45RA-negative memory subsets. The origin of this receptor is a man aged 18 to 30 in good health. Sample: memory CD4+ T cells sorted from blood. As for subset: CD45RA-negative fraction.

The CDR3 DNA sequence: TGTGCCGGAGGGCGATTGAACACTGAAGCTTTCTTT. Protein: CAGGRLNTEAFF. The chain employs TRBV30 and TRBJ1-1; D remains unclear. The V end was cut by 8 bases, the J end by 0 bases, with 10 bases between. This CDR3 is built from 12 residues. The germline V gene has CDR1 GTSNPN and CDR2 SVGIG (reference sequence).